This T cell receptor beta chain was sequenced in a study of T cell responses to AZD1222 COVID-19 vaccine. Overall study findings and caveats: It should be noted that donors were predominantly white British and more often female, and clonal diversity was possibly underestimated. Nearly half of spike-specific TCRs reportedly go after variant regions that carry no mutations. Spike-specific TCR breadth and depth went up after people got two AZD1222 doses.

Here immunoSEQ multiplex PCR was the method, and the copy in TCRdb shows in-frame clones only, minus some. The data hold over 120,000 clones, with nearly 95% observed a single time. Of note for this clone: Antigen: not known.

It was second doses at about 4 or about 12 weeks that were pooled. V gave up 3 bases and J gave up 10 bases, with 13 bases separating them. Looked up from germline, CDR1 is MGHDK and CDR2 is SYGVNS. The CDR3 consists of 14 residues. This specimen was peripheral blood, taken 28 days after the second AZD1222 dose. This clonotype was obtained from an adult who received the AZD1222 COVID-19 vaccine. The rearrangement joins TRBV25-1 to TRBJ1-6; D possibly corresponds to TRBD1 (5 bases). Written as DNA, the CDR3 is TGTGCCAGCAGTGAGGGGGGGTATTACTCACCCCTCCACTTT. This translates into CASSEGGYYSPLHF.